The T cell receptor beta chain under discussion was sequenced for a study of T cell changes during pregnancy in multiple sclerosis. TCRdb keeps only in-frame clones here, not all; method: immunoSEQ multiplex PCR. The sample carries tens of thousands of clones, about 93% recorded once. The CDR3 extends over 13 amino acids. Trimming removed 5 bases from V and 9 bases from J, with 14 bases in between. Germline loops: CDR1 MNHNS, CDR2 SASEGT. This TCR was sampled from a female donor in good health, enrolled as a control in a pregnancy study. The input for sequencing was peripheral blood, taken in the third trimester of pregnancy. The chain links TRBV6-1 to TRBJ1-5; D unresolved. The DNA for the CDR3 is TGTGCCAGCAGTCCGTCCCCCTACGGGCCCCAGCATTTT. Translated, it gives CASSPSPYGPQHF.